This paragraph reports one T cell receptor (beta chain). It has no known antigen specificity. It has no much larger one-base neighbor in the sample; base qualities were not kept. The cohort comprised fewer than 750 healthy bone marrow donors. At the time of sampling, all cohort members were nominally healthy, though unrecorded immune exposures were likely present. The donor was CMV seronegative and belonged to the group of under 400 seronegative cohort members. A peripheral blood sample was provided by each donor, and peripheral blood mononuclear cells were used for TCR beta sequencing. The Qiagen DNeasy Blood Extraction Kit was used to extract genomic DNA from the blood cell samples. Receptor amplification or capture employed the immunoSEQ multiplex PCR assay. For the multiplex PCR, a mixture combining 60 forward primers for TCR Vbeta segments and 13 reverse primers for TCR Jbeta segments was used. Amplification of the CDR3 region of rearranged TCR beta genes was performed with a multiplex PCR assay on genomic DNA. On the Illumina HiSeq System, the amplified TCR beta libraries were sequenced as 87-base-pair reads. In the original analysis: In a later analysis, about 80 million unique TCR beta chains were counted across the 690 or so repertoires, and roughly 11 million of these chains were shared by at least two donors. To remove PCR and sequencing errors, raw reads were error-corrected and collapsed into unique sequences using a nearest-neighbor algorithm that merged closely related sequences. CDR3 sequences were aligned to IMGT reference sequences to assign V, D and J gene segments. For a sequence to be retained, a match of at least six nucleotides to both a V gene segment and a J gene segment was required. A rearrangement was called productive if the CDR3 had no stop codons and remained in frame with V and J, and every other rearrangement was called non-productive. Following IMGT convention, CDR3 was defined as the stretch from the second conserved V-encoded cysteine up to the conserved J-encoded phenylalanine. In an earlier analysis of 500 to 650 of the donors, sequences lacking an unambiguous match to a single V gene segment were excluded. An earlier analysis of over 450 of the donors classified V segments as functional when productive rearrangements were above 56.7% and as segregating when the standard deviation between donors was above 5%. A statistical classification framework was built to diagnose cytomegalovirus status from the catalog of TCR beta chain sequences. V and J gene assignment, in a later analysis, came from comparing TCR nucleotide sequences with IMGT/GENE-DB human TR gene sequences. A later analysis assigned CDR3 sequences and most-parsimonious VDJ recombination scenarios with the TCRdist pipeline. In a later analysis, each TCR beta chain was defined by its CDR3 amino acid sequence together with its V-gene family, and reads lacking a unique V-gene family were excluded. In a later analysis, fewer than 650 highly shared, low-generation-probability nucleotide sequences were removed to address suspected cross-contamination and a sequencing artifact. A later analysis calculated a clonal expansion index for each public chain from normalized within-repertoire ranks of inferred template counts. Generation probabilities in a later analysis came from a VDJ recombination model fitted to out-of-frame rearrangements, and those results were checked against IGoR. A later analysis scored TCR-TCR, TCR-HLA and TCR-CMV co-occurrence with hypergeometric tests, applying a repertoire-size bias correction to TCR pairs. In a later analysis, false discovery rates were estimated by permuting HLA or CMV assignments 20 times. In a later analysis, co-occurring TCRs were grouped with DBSCAN, and TCRdist sequence similarity was added when clustering was performed within HLA-allele-positive subsets. Repertoires with fewer than 30,000 or more than 120,000 public chains were left out of co-occurrence clustering, as were about 5 repertoires with anomalous nucleotide sharing. TCRdb mirrors the immuneACCESS table, restricted to in-frame sequences. Some clones are absent from its copies; in checked studies, under half trace to an unresolved V gene, and the reason for the others is unknown. V, J and clone size are taken as reported in that table, and D and trimming were inferred from the DNA itself. For this sample there are about 130,000 clones; roughly 80% appear just once. The ten largest account for 2.2% of the sample.

The CDR3 runs 13 residues from the cysteine to the phenylalanine. Of all the DNA, just the CDR3 is kept, 39 bases in frame from base 1. Germline trimming amounts to 5 bases on V and 8 bases on J, with 7 as the count of junction bases outside the gene matches. CDR1 and CDR2, per the germline V gene (reference sequence), are GTSNPN and SVGIG. This entry belongs to a study of cytomegalovirus exposure and HLA in healthy donors (dated by TCRdb to about 2017). About the study as a whole: An earlier analysis of 587 of the donors reported approximately 280 Gb of sequence data and 117 million unique TCR beta sequences obtained from around 180 million T cells. Approximately 310 gigabases of sequencing data and 80 million or so unique TCR sequences were included in an early release covering about 600 HLA-typed donors. Of the approximately 400 genotyped donors, 81% were placed in the genetic ancestry cluster associated with self-reported Caucasian donors. The study was designed to test whether signatures of past pathogen exposure could be identified by cataloging public T cell receptors. The study used immunosequencing to profile the T cell repertoires of several hundred subjects and linked those repertoires to cytomegalovirus serostatus. Along with the approximately 700-subject first cohort, a separate validation cohort of over a hundred different subjects was used. The study combined high-throughput TCR immunosequencing, statistical association of individual TCRs with disease status, and machine learning to predict cytomegalovirus infection status. To study patterns of TCR occurrence, a later analysis re-analyzed previously published TCR beta repertoires from several hundred donors and added high-resolution HLA genotyping. In the later analysis, no new phenotypic data were used to find candidate immune exposures; instead, reliance was placed on TCR beta sequences and their occurrence across donors. In an earlier analysis of 550 to 700 of the donors, high-throughput TCR beta sequencing was used to judge whether each TCR beta V gene segment behaved as functional or pseudogenic. Alongside the repertoire data, information on donor age, sex, ethnicity and CMV serostatus was compiled. In a later genetic analysis, genome-wide SNP genotypes for about 55% of the roughly 700 donors were used, and that subset was treated as a discovery cohort. Every discovery cohort repertoire had been produced on one sequencing platform. Both class I and class II loci were covered by HLA typing, at four-digit resolution. The number of donors typed differed by locus, with roughly 629-640 for A, B, C, DRB1 and DQB1, approximately 500 for DQA1, about 610 for DPA1, and 472 for DPB1. Four to six DR-DQ haplotypes were handled as single units for association and clustering, since linkage in the cohort was strong. Across about 380 genotyped donors of the cohort, an average of about 240,000 unique TCR beta nucleotide sequences per donor were sequenced, and approximately 19% of those sequences were non-productive.

What the authors observed across the whole study: The study gave a list of about 160 TCR beta chains associated with cytomegalovirus. Because HLA typing was missing for some donors at each locus, association tests included only the typed subset. Compared with the roughly 720-donor mean, donors in an Asian-associated ancestry cluster had fewer N-insertions in productive TCRs, according to a later genetic analysis. A later analysis reported that several top co-occurrence clusters appeared linked to parvovirus B19, influenza, CMV and Epstein-Barr virus. Broadly in line with IMGT annotations, most TCR beta V segments showed up in productive rearrangements about 87% or about 30% of the time in an earlier analysis of 587 of the donors. When HLA alleles, especially DR and DQ, strongly co-occurred, TCR associations were difficult to assign to individual alleles. The authors suggested that the approach could potentially be extended to other disease states and immunological phenotypes. Presence/absence analyses assumed roughly uniform sequencing depth across donors, an assumption that may not hold. In a later analysis, TCR association rates were found to vary across HLA loci, with the most associated TCRs seen for DRB1 alleles and the fewest for HLA-C alleles. While some public TCRs were present in many individuals, most TCR sequences turned up only very rarely across donors. A later analysis found that HLA-associated TCR beta chains were more clonally expanded and had lower generation probabilities than equally common non-associated chains. Because counts were too low, roughly 18 rarely observed V segments, including chromosome 9 orphons, were left out of the earlier analysis of a few hundred of the donors. In vitro tests confirmed that three of the cytomegalovirus-associated TCR beta chains recognize cytomegalovirus antigens. Immune exposure information for the cohort was limited to CMV serostatus. At a false discovery rate of 0.05, a later analysis linked 15,000 to 20,000 TCR beta sequences to specific HLA alleles. A group of highly shared sequence variants was considered likely to be a technical artifact of the sequencing pipeline. The classifier was reported to diagnose cytomegalovirus status with high specificity and sensitivity in both the original and validation cohorts. A further reported finding was that TCR beta sequences accurately predicted the HLA-A and HLA-B alleles for most subjects in the first cohort. Linkage disequilibrium might explain the correlated functional status among segregating V segments, but an unknown experimental factor could not be ruled out. In a later analysis, most CMV-associated TCR beta chains were found to appear HLA-restricted, with HLA associations seemingly driven largely by CMV exposure. An association between a missense DCLRE1C variant and V-gene and J-gene trimming of TCR beta chains was found in a later genetic analysis and replicated in an independent cohort. The cohort was sequenced for TCR beta chains only, and without alpha or paired-chain data the features that could be detected were limited. Some IMGT-functional V segments, including TRBV6-2 and TRBV6-3, could not be told apart with the 87-base-pair reads, so those segments were excluded.

The receptor chain draws on TRBV30 and TRBJ1-4, with 8 central nucleotides matching TRBD1. Sequencing used PBMCs. The origin of this receptor is a man under 40 in good health and CMV-seronegative. The CDR3 region has the sequence CAWGQGWKEKLFF. The nucleotide sequence is TGTGCCTGGGGACAGGGTTGGAAAGAAAAACTGTTTTTT.